One sample yielded the 13 T cell receptor beta chains listed below, sequenced in a study of radiation and T cells in renal cell carcinoma. The sample's time point: baseline pretreatment blood. This sample's treatment: 15 Gy SBRT to primary tumor, nephrectomy 4 weeks later. Only in-frame clones appear in the TCRdb table, and some are missing; sequencing was by immunoSEQ multiplex PCR. The sample consists of about 95,000 clones, approximately 86% of them appearing once. The sample in question was blood, obtained from a patient whose treatment included radiotherapy and nephrectomy. These receptors were collected from a man aged 50 to 60 with renal cell carcinoma.

The V call is TRBV12-5, the J call TRBJ2-2; D tentatively fits TRBD1 or TRBD2 (5 bases each). Germline assignment: CDR1 LGHNT and CDR2 FRNRAP. The CDR3 is made up of 19 amino acids. V lost 4 bases, J lost 2 bases, and 23 bases lay in between. Here the CDR3 DNA reads TGTGCTAGTGGTTACCCATATAGTGGCGGGCAGGGTAACACCGGGGAGCTGTTTTTT. Its translation: CASGYPYSGGQGNTGELFF.

This chain uses TRBV4-1 with TRBJ2-7; no clear D gene. Germline values: CDR1 MGHRA, CDR2 YSYEKL. V was shortened by 3 bases and J by 0 bases, with 15 bases between the two germline ends. The CDR3 is 16 amino acids. In nucleotides, the CDR3 is TGCGCCAGCAGCCACCCCACATTCAGGCTCTCCTACGAGCAGTACTTC. Translating gives CASSHPTFRLSYEQYF.

The chain carries TRBV11-2 and TRBJ2-1, with D tentatively TRBD1 or TRBD2 (5 bases each). With 4 bases removed from V and 1 base from J, the gap between germline ends came to 11 bases. Per the germline V gene, CDR1 is SGHAT and CDR2 is FQNNGV. CDR3 size: 15 residues. The CDR3 here is CASSSQRGSYNEQFF. The CDR3 DNA sequence: TGTGCCAGCAGCTCCCAGAGGGGTTCCTACAATGAGCAGTTCTTC.

The J gene is TRBJ2-5, the V gene TRBV7-2; 15 bases align to TRBD2. The germline gives CDR1 SGHTA, CDR2 FQGNSA. The CDR3 runs 17 residues. The V gene end was trimmed by 4 bases and the J gene end by 4 bases; junction bases not matched to a gene: 7. CDR3 DNA: TGTGCCAGCAGCTCCCCCGGGGGACTAGCGGGGGGAGAGACCCAGTACTTC. Amino acid sequence: CASSSPGGLAGGETQYF.

This rearrangement joins TRBV25-1 to TRBJ1-3; perhaps TRBD1 as D (6 bases). In germline, CDR1 is MGHDK, CDR2 SYGVNS. The CDR3 has 14 residues. With 5 bases removed from V and 4 bases from J, the gap between germline ends came to 12 bases. This CDR3 is CASSRTVAGNTIYF. The CDR3 region has the DNA TGTGCCAGCAGTCGGACAGTAGCCGGAAACACCATATATTTT.

This clone was observed once. The chain is built from TRBV30 and TRBJ1-2, with TRBD1 as a possible D gene (6 bases). Germline V CDR1 and CDR2: GTSNPN, SVGIG (reference sequence). Trimming cost V 5 bases and J 8 bases, with 12 bases left between them. This CDR3 comprises 11 residues. CDR3 sequence reads: CAWLGGPGYTF. Written as DNA, the CDR3 is TGTGCCTGGTTAGGGGGGCCCGGCTACACCTTC.

This clone came up once. The rearrangement uses TRBV30 and TRBJ2-1; the match to TRBD2 covers 9 bases. The CDR3 has 18 residues. Germline-derived CDR1 and CDR2 are GTSNPN and SVGIG (reference sequence). Trimming removed 1 base from V and 0 bases from J; junction bases left unmatched: 10. The CDR3 bases are TGTGCCTGGAGTGATTTCGCGGGAGGGCTTAGCTCCTACAATGAGCAGTTCTTC. Its translation is CAWSDFAGGLSSYNEQFF.

The J gene is TRBJ2-2, the V gene TRBV27; D not certain. Germline CDR1 and CDR2: MNHEY and SMNVEV (reference sequence). Trimming cost V 4 bases and J 0 bases, with 6 bases left between them. The CDR3 consists of 14 residues. CDR3 in amino acids: CASSWLTNTGELFF. The CDR3 coding sequence is TGTGCCAGCAGTTGGCTTACGAACACCGGGGAGCTGTTTTTT.

The chain combines TRBV10-2 with TRBJ2-1; 8 positions match TRBD1. The CDR3 runs 14 residues. Germline assignment: CDR1 WSHSY and CDR2 SAAADI. V was pared by 3 bases and J by 7 bases, with 5 bases of the junction left unmatched. The CDR3: CASSDRTGRNEQFF. In DNA, the CDR3 is TGCGCCAGCAGTGACCGGACAGGGAGGAATGAGCAGTTCTTC.

The V gene is TRBV4-1, the J gene TRBJ2-1; possibly TRBD1 for D (5 bases). Germline assignment: CDR1 MGHRA and CDR2 YSYEKL. The CDR3 covers 17 residues. Trimming stripped 2 bases from V and 0 bases from J, with 14 bases between. The CDR3 nucleotides read TGCGCCAGCAGCCAAAGGTGGGGCCTGAGCTCCTACAATGAGCAGTTCTTC. It specifies CASSQRWGLSSYNEQFF.

For the CDR3, the DNA is TGTGCCAGTAGTATACCTGGACTAGCGAAAGAGACCCAGTACTTC. The encoded protein is CASSIPGLAKETQYF. The chain couples TRBV19 to TRBJ2-5; TRBD2 matches at 9 bases. CDR1 LNHDA and CDR2 SQIVND come from the germline V gene (reference sequence). Trimming removed 2 bases from V and 3 bases from J; junction bases left unmatched: 4. The CDR3 extends over 15 amino acids.

The CDR3 bases are TGCGCCAGCAGCTCGACAGGGGGGAACACTGAAGCTTTCTTT. Protein sequence: CASSSTGGNTEAFF. This chain uses TRBV5-1 with TRBJ1-1; 9 nucleotides align to TRBD1. Germline V gene lookup returns CDR1 SGHRS and CDR2 YFSETQ. There are 14 residues in the CDR3. Unmatched junction bases numbered 1, after V lost 3 bases and J lost 1 base. Full variable domain (outside the CDR3, taken from reference TRBV5-1 and TRBJ1-1): KAGVTQTPRYLIKTRGQQVTLSCSPISGHRSVSWYQQTPGQGLQFLFEYFSETQRNKGNFPGRFSGRQFSNSRSEMNVSTLELGDSALYLCASSSTGGNTEAFFGQGTRLTVV.

The V and J genes are TRBV5-1 and TRBJ2-5, with D unresolved. The V and J ends lost 1 base and 4 bases respectively, with 8 bases between them. This CDR3 is built from 13 residues. Germline lookup yields CDR1 SGHRS and CDR2 YFSETQ. The CDR3 loop reads CASSLWDPETQYF. The CDR3 nucleotides are TGCGCCAGCAGCTTGTGGGATCCAGAGACCCAGTACTTC.